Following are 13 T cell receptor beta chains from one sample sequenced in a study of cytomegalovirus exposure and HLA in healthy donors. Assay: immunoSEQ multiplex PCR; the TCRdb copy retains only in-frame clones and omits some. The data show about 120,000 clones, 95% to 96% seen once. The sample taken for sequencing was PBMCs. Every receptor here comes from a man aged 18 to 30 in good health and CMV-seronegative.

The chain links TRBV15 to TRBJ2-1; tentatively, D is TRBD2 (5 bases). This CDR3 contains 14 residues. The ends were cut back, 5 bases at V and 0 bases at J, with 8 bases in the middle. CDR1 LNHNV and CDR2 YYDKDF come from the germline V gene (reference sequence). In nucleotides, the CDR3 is TGTGCCACCAGCTCGGGAATCTCCTACAATGAGCAGTTCTTC. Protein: CATSSGISYNEQFF.

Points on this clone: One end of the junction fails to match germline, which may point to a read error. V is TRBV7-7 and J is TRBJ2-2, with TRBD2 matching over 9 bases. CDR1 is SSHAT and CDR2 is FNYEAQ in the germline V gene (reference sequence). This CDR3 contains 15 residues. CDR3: CASSLSGSATGELFF. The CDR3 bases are TGTGCTAGCAGCCTTAGCGGGAGTGCCACCGGGGAGCTGTTTTTT.

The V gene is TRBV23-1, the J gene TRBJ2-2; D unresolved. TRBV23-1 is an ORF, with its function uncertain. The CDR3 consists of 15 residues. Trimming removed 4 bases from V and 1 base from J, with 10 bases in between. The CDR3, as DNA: TGCGCCAGCAGTCTAGCCTGTCGGAACACCGGGGAGCTGTTTTTT. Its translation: CASSLACRNTGELFF.

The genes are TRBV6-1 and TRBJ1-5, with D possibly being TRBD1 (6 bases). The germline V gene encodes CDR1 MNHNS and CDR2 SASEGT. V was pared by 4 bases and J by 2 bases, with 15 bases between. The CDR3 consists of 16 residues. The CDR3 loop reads CASSVHRNRGNQPQHF. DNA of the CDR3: TGTGCCAGCAGTGTTCACCGAAACAGGGGCAATCAGCCCCAGCATTTT.

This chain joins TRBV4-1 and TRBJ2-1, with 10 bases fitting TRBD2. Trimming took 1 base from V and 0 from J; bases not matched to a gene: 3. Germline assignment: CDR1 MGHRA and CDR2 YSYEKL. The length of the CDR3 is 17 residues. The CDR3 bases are TGCGCCAGCAGCCAAGGGAGGACTAGCGGCTCCTACAATGAGCAGTTCTTC. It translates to CASSQGRTSGSYNEQFF.

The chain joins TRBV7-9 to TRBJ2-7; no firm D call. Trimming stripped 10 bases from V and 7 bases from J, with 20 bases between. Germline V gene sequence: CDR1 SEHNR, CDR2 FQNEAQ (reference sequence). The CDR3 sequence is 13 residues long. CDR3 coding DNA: TGTGCCATCCCCGACACCTTTAATGGGGAGCAGTACTTC. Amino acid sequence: CAIPDTFNGEQYF.

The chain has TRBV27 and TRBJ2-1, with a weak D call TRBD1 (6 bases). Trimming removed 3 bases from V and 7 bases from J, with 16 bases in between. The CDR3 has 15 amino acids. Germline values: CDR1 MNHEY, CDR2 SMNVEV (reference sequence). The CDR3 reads CASSLVAGQLNEQFF. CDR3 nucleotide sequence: TGTGCCAGCAGTTTGGTGGCCGGACAGCTAAATGAGCAGTTCTTC.

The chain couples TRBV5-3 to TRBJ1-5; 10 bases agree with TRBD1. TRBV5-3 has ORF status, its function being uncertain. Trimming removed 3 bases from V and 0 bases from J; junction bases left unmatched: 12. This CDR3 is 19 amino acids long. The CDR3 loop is CARSSAPGTGDHSNQPQHF. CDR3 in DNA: TGTGCCAGAAGCTCGGCCCCCGGGACAGGGGACCATAGCAATCAGCCCCAGCATTTT.

In nucleotides, the CDR3 is TGTGCCAGCAGCTTCTTCACAACAGGCTTTGGAGAGACCCAGTACTTC. This encodes CASSFFTTGFGETQYF. The chain uses TRBV13 and TRBJ2-5; a possible D gene is TRBD1 (5 bases). Germline V gene lookup returns CDR1 PRHDT and CDR2 FYEKMQ (reference sequence). There are 16 residues in the CDR3. V was shortened by 3 bases and J by 4 bases, with 18 bases between the two germline ends.

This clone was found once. The CDR3 reads CASSQDSLQETQYF. DNA of the CDR3: TGTGCCAGCAGCCAGGACAGCCTTCAAGAGACCCAGTACTTC. This rearrangement joins TRBV7-8 to TRBJ2-5; tentatively, D is TRBD1 (6 bases). The CDR3 consists of 14 residues. V lost 5 bases and J 2 bases, leaving 12 bases between the germline ends. Germline V gene data show CDR1 as SGHVS and CDR2 as FQNEAQ. Variable domain in full (rest from reference TRBV7-8 and TRBJ2-5): GAGVSQSPRYKVAKRGQDVALRCDPISGHVSLFWYQQALGQGPEFLTYFQNEAQLDKSGLPSDRFFAERPEGSVSTLKIQRTQQEDSAVYLCASSQDSLQETQYFGPGTRLLVL.

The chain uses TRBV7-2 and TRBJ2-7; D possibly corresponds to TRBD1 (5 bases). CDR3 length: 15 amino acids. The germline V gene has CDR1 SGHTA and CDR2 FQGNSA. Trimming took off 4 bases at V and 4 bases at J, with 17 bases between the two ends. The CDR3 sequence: CASSSRQSGSYEQYF. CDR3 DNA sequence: TGTGCCAGCAGCTCCCGACAGTCCGGGTCTTACGAGCAGTACTTC. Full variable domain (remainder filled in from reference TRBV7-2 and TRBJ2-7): GAGVSQSPSNKVTEKGKDVELRCDPISGHTALYWYRQSLGQGLEFLIYFQGNSAPDKSGLPSDRFSAERTGGSVSTLTIQRTQQEDSAVYLCASSSRQSGSYEQYFGPGTRLTVT.

The CDR3 protein is CATSGLHSSGEETQYF. CDR3 DNA sequence: TGTGCCACCAGCGGACTGCATTCCTCGGGGGAAGAGACCCAGTACTTC. The chain is built from TRBV15 and TRBJ2-5; a possible D gene is TRBD2 (6 bases). This CDR3 contains 16 residues. Trimming removed 5 bases from V and 3 bases from J, with 19 bases in between. The germline V gene has CDR1 LNHNV and CDR2 YYDKDF (reference sequence).

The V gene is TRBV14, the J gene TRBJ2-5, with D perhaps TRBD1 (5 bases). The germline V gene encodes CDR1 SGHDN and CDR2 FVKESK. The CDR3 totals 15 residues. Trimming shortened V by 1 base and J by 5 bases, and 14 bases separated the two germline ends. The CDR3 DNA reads TGTGCCAGCAGCCAAGTGGGCCATCAGGGTGAGACCCAGTACTTC. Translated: CASSQVGHQGETQYF.